This is a list of T cell receptor beta chains from one sample in a study of PD-1 blockade in classical Hodgkin lymphoma. Only in-frame clones appear in the TCRdb table, and some are missing; sequencing was by immunoSEQ multiplex PCR. This table holds about 25,000 clones, nearly 80% found once. This specimen was peripheral blood mononuclear cells (PBMCs), taken at baseline. These receptors came from a human donor with classical Hodgkin lymphoma. The conserved cysteine and the conserved F or W are not part of the CDR3 here. Each record gives: J gene, D gene, V gene, CDR3 protein. The D gene is left open where the match is weak.

J gene: TRBJ2-2
D gene: TRBD1
V gene: TRBV11-2
CDR3 protein: ASSSRTGLETGELF

J gene: TRBJ1-1
D gene: NA
V gene: TRBV7-8
CDR3 protein: ASSLDPTGRIEAF

J gene: TRBJ1-5
D gene: NA
V gene: TRBV27
CDR3 protein: ASSMTWVQPQH

J gene: TRBJ2-5
D gene: TRBD2
V gene: TRBV11-2
CDR3 protein: ASTGGETQY

J gene: TRBJ2-5
D gene: NA
V gene: TRBV14
CDR3 protein: ASSQAGRETQY

J gene: TRBJ2-2
D gene: TRBD2
V gene: TRBV10-3
CDR3 protein: AITAGEGLGELF

J gene: TRBJ2-1
D gene: TRBD2
V gene: TRBV28
CDR3 protein: ASSRSGGSSYNEQF

J gene: TRBJ1-1
D gene: TRBD1
V gene: TRBV27
CDR3 protein: ASSETTGGTEAF

J gene: TRBJ2-7
D gene: TRBD1
V gene: TRBV2
CDR3 protein: ASSGDRDYEQY

J gene: TRBJ2-2
D gene: NA
V gene: TRBV18
CDR3 protein: ASSPRFPNTGELF

J gene: TRBJ2-5
D gene: TRBD2
V gene: TRBV4-2
CDR3 protein: ASSLNGGVQETQY

J gene: TRBJ2-2
D gene: TRBD1
V gene: TRBV14
CDR3 protein: ASSLKQGAGELF

J gene: TRBJ1-3
D gene: NA
V gene: TRBV5-4
CDR3 protein: ASSLVGLSGNTIY

J gene: TRBJ1-2
D gene: NA
V gene: TRBV28
CDR3 protein: ASSLRGYYGYT

J gene: TRBJ1-2
D gene: TRBD1
V gene: TRBV4-1
CDR3 protein: ASRRTGDIGGYT

J gene: TRBJ2-7
D gene: NA
V gene: TRBV5-6
CDR3 protein: ASSLGRSSYEQY

J gene: TRBJ2-7
D gene: NA
V gene: TRBV9
CDR3 protein: ASSVAPVLSYEQY

J gene: TRBJ2-1
D gene: NA
V gene: TRBV5-1
CDR3 protein: ASSSDNYNEQF

J gene: TRBJ2-3
D gene: TRBD2
V gene: TRBV5-8
CDR3 protein: ASSFPLAGVDTQY

J gene: TRBJ1-5
D gene: NA
V gene: TRBV6-1
CDR3 protein: ASIMEGAPNQPQH

J gene: TRBJ2-4
D gene: NA
V gene: TRBV6-5
CDR3 protein: ASRGTKNIQY

J gene: TRBJ2-5
D gene: NA
V gene: TRBV20-1
CDR3 protein: SARLAETQY

J gene: TRBJ1-3
D gene: NA
V gene: TRBV7-6
CDR3 protein: ASSLPSSDTIY

J gene: TRBJ2-2
D gene: NA
V gene: TRBV14
CDR3 protein: ASSHSGELF

J gene: TRBJ1-2
D gene: NA
V gene: TRBV10-3
CDR3 protein: AISEPGPYGYT

J gene: TRBJ2-2
D gene: NA
V gene: TRBV6-5
CDR3 protein: ASSRRRLNTGELF